A selection of T cell receptor beta chains follows, all from one sample in a study of blood T cell repertoires in COVID-19. The repertoire was sequenced with immunoSEQ multiplex PCR; TCRdb's copy has only in-frame clones and lacks some. The sample lists 400,000 to 500,000 clones, 88% occurring once. Sequencing was carried out using PBMCs or T cells enriched from blood (not recorded which). The receptors derive from a woman aged 18-29 years who had been exposed to COVID-19. Each CDR3 is given with its conserved first and last residue.

>TRBV6-5
CASIKSRFEAFF
>TRBV5-6
CASSSRQGGWQPQHF
>TRBV7-9
CASSPWDRENEQFF
>TRBV21-1
CASSLLRGDREETQYF
>TRBV25-1
CASSQTGGKETQYF
>TRBV18
CASSPLGTGASPLHF
>TRBV5-1
CASSPPGLADYNEQFF
>TRBV4-1
CASSQVTSGSYEQYF
>TRBV14
CASSQEGTFRDEQFF
>TRBV7-2
CASGYRGFSYEQYF
>TRBV7-9
CASSLTAVNTEAFF
>TRBV28
CASSSHSGGPSYEQYF
>TRBV5-1
CASSLGGTDSYEQYF
>TRBV29-1
CSVGNRGNQPQHF
>TRBV28
CASRDRAVYGYTF
>TRBV7-9
CASSLTGGETGELFF
>TRBV30
CAWSRAGVETQYF